This T cell receptor beta chain was found in a study of response to subunit inactivated influenza vaccine. In germline, CDR1 is SGHDT, CDR2 YYEEEE. Trimming took off 2 bases at V and 2 bases at J, with 11 bases between the two ends. The CDR3 runs 14 residues. MiXCR, run by TCRdb on the RT-PCR reads, gives a single entry per CDR3 protein. The sample includes hundreds of thousands of distinct CDR3 sequences, roughly 27% of them seen just once. Only a few counts were recorded for this clonotype. V gene TRBV5-6 combines with J gene TRBJ2-7, with D tentatively TRBD2 (5 bases). This TCR derives from a man over 45 who received an inactivated influenza vaccine. This specimen consisted of CD4+ T cells sorted from PBMCs, obtained 4 to 6 days after vaccination. The CDR3 loop reads CASSFASPTYEQYF. CDR3 in DNA: TGTGCCAGCAGCTTCGCTAGCCCCACCTACGAGCAGTACTTC.